Presented here are 8 T cell receptor beta chains from one specimen sequenced in a study of CD8 T cells in Susac syndrome. When the RNA was reverse transcribed, random hexamers were used with an input of 0.5 to 1 ug. TCRdb reprocessed the immunoSEQ multiplex PCR reads via MiXCR and lists one record per CDR3 protein. The sample shows about 130,000 distinct CDR3 sequences, 90% to 95% of them seen only once. The sample was CD4+ T cells from PBMCs. Receptor source: a human donor in good health.

The chain employs TRBV30 and TRBJ1-1; perhaps TRBD1 as D (5 bases). The CDR3 consists of 15 residues. Between the trimmed V and J ends, which lost 3 bases and 2 bases, there was a span of 16 bases. From germline, CDR1 is GTSNPN and CDR2 SVGIG (reference sequence). In DNA, the CDR3 is TGTGCCTGGAGGGGCAGAGGGGTAGGAAACACTGAAGCTTTCTTT. The encoded protein is CAWRGRGVGNTEAFF.

The chain links TRBV7-2 to TRBJ2-3; D gene uncertain. Trimming stripped 7 bases from V and 5 bases from J, with 10 bases between. This CDR3 comprises 12 residues. Germline lookup yields CDR1 SGHTA and CDR2 FQGNSA. The CDR3 spells CASKEWVDTQYF. CDR3 nucleotides: TGTGCCAGCAAGGAGTGGGTAGATACGCAGTATTTT.

This chain's CDR3 is CASSLEGGYEQYF. CDR3 coding DNA: TGTGCCAGCAGTTTAGAAGGCGGCTACGAGCAGTACTTC. The chain combines TRBV12-3 or TRBV12-4 with TRBJ2-7; no clear D gene. The V and J ends lost 1 base and 3 bases respectively, with 7 bases between them. CDR3 size: 13 residues.

The V and J genes are TRBV5-4 and TRBJ2-2; 10 bases are a match to TRBD1. Germline V lookup: CDR1 SGHNT, CDR2 YYREEE (reference sequence). CDR3 length: 15 residues. The trim removed 6 bases at V and 7 bases at J, leaving 9 bases unmatched. Here the CDR3 DNA reads TGTGCCAGCAAAACGGGACAGGGGAGTGGCGGGGAGCTGTTTTTT. Residues: CASKTGQGSGGELFF.

The chain joins TRBV12-3 or TRBV12-4 to TRBJ2-2; D may be TRBD2 (5 bases). V was cut by 6 bases and J by 4 bases, with 15 bases left in between. There are 15 residues in the CDR3. The CDR3, as DNA: TGTGCCAGCAGCCCTCAAAGCGCGGGCACCGGGGAGCTGTTTTTT. Protein sequence: CASSPQSAGTGELFF.

The CDR3 protein is CASSLGGAQPQHF. CDR3 nucleotides: TGTGCCAGCAGTTTAGGAGGGGCTCAGCCCCAGCATTTT. The V gene is TRBV12-3 or TRBV12-4, the J gene TRBJ1-5; possible D gene TRBD1, 5 bases. There are 13 residues in the CDR3. Trimming removed 1 base from V and 6 bases from J, with 7 bases in between.

The V and J genes are TRBV6-5 and TRBJ2-7; tentatively, D is TRBD2 (6 bases). The CDR3 consists of 13 residues. Germline CDR1 and CDR2: MNHEY and SVGAGI. The V and J ends lost 5 bases and 6 bases respectively, with 14 bases between them. CDR3 protein: CASSAGRSLEQYF. The CDR3 DNA is TGTGCCAGCAGTGCGGGACGGTCGCTCGAGCAGTACTTC.

The chain couples TRBV28 to TRBJ1-2; a possible D gene is TRBD1 (5 bases). Germline values: CDR1 MDHEN, CDR2 SYDVKM. V lost 3 bases, J lost 5 bases, and 19 bases lay in between. The CDR3 has 16 residues. The CDR3 protein is CASSFEDSRALYGYTF. The CDR3 nucleotides are TGTGCCAGCAGTTTTGAAGACAGTCGAGCCTTATATGGCTACACCTTC.